This entry lists 9 T cell receptor beta chains sequenced from one sample in a study of blood T cell repertoires in COVID-19. Sequenced by immunoSEQ multiplex PCR; TCRdb stores in-frame clones only, minus some. The sample lists tens of thousands of clones, over 75% occurring once. Sequencing input: peripheral blood. The receptors here all came from a woman older than 75 with acute or convalescent COVID-19.

The chain combines TRBV28 with TRBJ1-2; D gene unclear. This CDR3 is 15 amino acids long. Between the trimmed V and J ends, which lost 7 bases and 0 bases, there was a span of 15 bases. The germline gives CDR1 MDHEN, CDR2 SYDVKM. CDR3: CASNGQDPANYGYTF. CDR3 nucleotide sequence: TGTGCCAGCAATGGGCAGGATCCCGCTAACTATGGCTACACCTTC.

This chain uses TRBV6-6 with TRBJ1-6; D not resolved. Trimming stripped 5 bases from V and 10 bases from J, with 15 bases between. This CDR3 is built from 14 residues. Germline assignment: CDR1 MNHNY and CDR2 SVGAGI (reference sequence). DNA of the CDR3: TGTGCCAGCAGTCCCTCCCGGGGATCATCACCCCTCCACTTT. Protein product: CASSPSRGSSPLHF.

The gene calls are TRBV15 and TRBJ2-1, with TRBD1 identical over 11 bases. Germline V gene lookup returns CDR1 LNHNV and CDR2 YYDKDF (reference sequence). The CDR3 covers 17 residues. V lost 0 bases and J lost 6; bases outside the gene matches: 7. This CDR3 reads CATSRDRRGTGGNEQFF. The CDR3 DNA is TGTGCCACCAGCAGAGATCGCAGGGGGACAGGGGGCAATGAGCAGTTCTTC.

Only one count was recorded for this clone. The genes are TRBV10-3 and TRBJ1-5, with 10 bases fitting TRBD1. The germline gives CDR1 ENHRY, CDR2 SYGVKD. This CDR3 region has 15 residues. V lost 6 bases, J lost 7 bases, and 9 bases stayed unmatched. CDR3 sequence: CAISETRDRGQPQHF. DNA for the CDR3: TGTGCCATCAGCGAAACCCGGGACAGGGGACAGCCCCAGCATTTT.

This clone has just one count. V and J are TRBV7-9 and TRBJ1-1; possibly TRBD1 for D (5 bases). The CDR3 runs to 15 residues. The V end was cut by 4 bases, the J end by 2 bases, with 14 bases between. Germline V gene sequence: CDR1 SEHNR, CDR2 FQNEAQ (reference sequence). The CDR3 sequence is CASSSPGPFNTEAFF. Here the CDR3 DNA reads TGTGCCAGCAGCTCCCCAGGGCCTTTTAACACTGAAGCTTTCTTT.

The J gene is TRBJ1-6, the V gene TRBV7-3; D gene unclear. Germline V CDR1 and CDR2: SGHTA, FQGTGA. V was pared by 4 bases and J by 11 bases, with 12 bases between. This CDR3 comprises 13 residues. The CDR3 DNA reads TGTGCCAGCAGCTCCGGGGTCGAGGCACCCCTCCACTTT. Its translation is CASSSGVEAPLHF.

With regard to this clone: Other DNA sequences in the sample encode the same CDR3. The chain couples TRBV19 to TRBJ2-7; 9 bases agree with TRBD2. The CDR3 is made up of 19 amino acids. V lost 5 bases to trimming and J lost 1 base; unmatched junction nucleotides: 18. Germline CDR1 is LNHDA and CDR2 is SQIVND (reference sequence). The CDR3 nucleotides read TGTGCCAGTAGTCTTAAGGGCGGGGCCAGCGGGGGGACATCCTACGAGCAGTACTTC. It encodes CASSLKGGASGGTSYEQYF.

The chain joins TRBV4-1 to TRBJ1-1, with TRBD1 matching over 7 bases. CDR1 and CDR2 (germline): MGHRA, YSYEKL. This CDR3 contains 15 residues. V dropped 5 bases and J dropped 1; count of bases not matched to a gene: 7. The DNA for the CDR3 is TGCGCCAGCAGCTTACGACAGGGAACGAACACTGAAGCTTTCTTT. It specifies CASSLRQGTNTEAFF.

The rearrangement links TRBV28 to TRBJ1-5; the match to TRBD1 covers 8 bases. The CDR3 totals 18 residues. Trimming took 6 bases from V and 0 from J; bases not matched to a gene: 13. CDR1 is MDHEN, CDR2 SYDVKM, per germline. CDR3 coding DNA: TGTGCCAGCAGCCCGCCGGGACAGGCCCTTTATAGCAATCAGCCCCAGCATTTT. It codes for CASSPPGQALYSNQPQHF.